This TCR beta chain originates from a study of T cells in Graves' hyperthyroidism and ophthalmopathy. Findings and caveats of the study: Blood samples included most of the expanded thyroid clonotypes exceeding 0.001. The model foresaw ophthalmopathy a median about 6.5 months prior to onset.

Germline CDR1 reads SGHAT; CDR2 reads FQNNGV. This CDR3 region has 15 residues. The V and J ends lost 4 bases and 4 bases, in that order; junction bases with no gene match: 8. This clonotype was picked up many times. What it recognizes is unknown. From more than 8 ml of fresh peripheral blood, PBMCs were isolated. Researchers took RNA transcripts and amplified the TCR beta CDR3 regions from them. Primed by the HTBI set, a first-round RT-PCR was run on the TCR CDR3. From the multiplex PCR reads, TCRdb called clonotypes with MiXCR, one entry per CDR3 protein. The data contain 300,000 to 400,000 distinct CDR3 sequences, 18% of them singletons.

The J gene is TRBJ2-5, the V gene TRBV11-2, with 8 bases matching TRBD1. This receptor was obtained from a woman aged 45-65 years with Graves' hyperthyroidism. Sequences were obtained from blood. The CDR3 region has the DNA TGTGCCAGCAGCTCCCCCGACAGGGGATCAGAGACCCAGTACTTC. This sequence encodes CASSSPDRGSETQYF.